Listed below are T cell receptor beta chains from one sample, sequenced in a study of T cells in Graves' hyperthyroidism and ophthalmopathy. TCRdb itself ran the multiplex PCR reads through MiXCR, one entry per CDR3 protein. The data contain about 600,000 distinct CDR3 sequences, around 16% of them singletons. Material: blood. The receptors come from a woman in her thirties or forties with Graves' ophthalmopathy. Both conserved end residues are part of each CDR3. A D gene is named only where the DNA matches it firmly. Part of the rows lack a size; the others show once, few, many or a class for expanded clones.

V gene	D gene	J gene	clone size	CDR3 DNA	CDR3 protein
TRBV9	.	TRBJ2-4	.	TGTGCCAGCAGCGTAGCAGATACCAAAAACATTCAGTACTTC	CASSVADTKNIQYF
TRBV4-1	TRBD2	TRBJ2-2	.	TGCGCCAGCAGCCAAGATAACCAGCGGGGTGTTCAGGAGGAGCTGTTTTTT	CASSQDNQRGVQEELFF
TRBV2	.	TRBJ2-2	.	TGTGCCATCTCCGGGACCACGAACACCGGGGAGCTGTTTTTT	CAISGTTNTGELFF
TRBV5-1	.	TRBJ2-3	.	TGCGCCAGCAGCTTGTTTGGCGCCACTAGCACAGATACGCAGTATTTT	CASSLFGATSTDTQYF
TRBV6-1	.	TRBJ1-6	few	TGTGCCAGCAGCATACAGTTTAGCTCCTATAATTCACCCCTCCACTTT	CASSIQFSSYNSPLHF
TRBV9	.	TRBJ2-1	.	TGTGCCAGCAGCGTCGGGGGGCAATACAATGAGCAGTTCTTC	CASSVGGQYNEQFF
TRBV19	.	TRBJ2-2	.	TGTGCCAGCCGAAAAGGAGACAAGGGGGATGCTACCGGGGAGCTGTTTTTT	CASRKGDKGDATGELFF
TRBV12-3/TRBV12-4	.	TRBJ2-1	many	TGTGCCAGCAGCACTAGCTACAATGAGCAGTTCTTC	CASSTSYNEQFF
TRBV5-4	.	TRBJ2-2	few	TGTGCCAGCAGCTTGGCCGGGTTCTCCACCGGGGAGCTGTTTTTT	CASSLAGFSTGELFF
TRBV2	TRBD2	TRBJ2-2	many	TGTGCCAGCAGTGATACCCGGGGGAAGCGGGGAGCGAACACCGGGGAGCTGTTTTTT	CASSDTRGKRGANTGELFF
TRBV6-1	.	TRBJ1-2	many	TGTGCCAGCGGTGTTAACTATGGCTACACCTTC	CASGVNYGYTF
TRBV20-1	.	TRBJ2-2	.	TGCAGTGGGGGGGGCAACACCGGGGAGCTGTTTTTT	CSGGGNTGELFF
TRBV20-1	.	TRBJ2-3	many	TGCAGTGCCGAGGACGGGACGATCGGAACAGATACGCAGTATTTT	CSAEDGTIGTDTQYF
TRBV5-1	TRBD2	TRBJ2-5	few	TGCGCCAGCAGCTCGGCTAGCGGGGGACAAGAGACCCAGTACTTC	CASSSASGGQETQYF
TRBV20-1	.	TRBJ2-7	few	TGCAGCTCGCCCAGGGCTGACGAGCAGTACTTC	CSSPRADEQYF
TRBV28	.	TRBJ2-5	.	TGTGCCAGCAGTCCTCCAGATTTAGGGGAGACCCAGTACTTC	CASSPPDLGETQYF
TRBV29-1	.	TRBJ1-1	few	TGCAGCGTTGAAGCGGCAGGGGTCCCGATTTTCTTT	CSVEAAGVPIFF
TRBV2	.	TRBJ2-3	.	TGTGCCAGCAGTTTTAAGCGGTTGGGTACAGATACGCAGTATTTT	CASSFKRLGTDTQYF
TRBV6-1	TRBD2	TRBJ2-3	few	TGTGCCAGCAAAGGGGGAATCCTAGCGGGGGGCCCAGATACGCAGTATTTT	CASKGGILAGGPDTQYF
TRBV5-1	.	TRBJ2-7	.	TGCGCCAGCAGTTTCGCACCATCCGACCCCTCCTACGAGCAGTACTTC	CASSFAPSDPSYEQYF
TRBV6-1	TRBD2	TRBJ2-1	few	TGTGCCAGCAGGACTAGCGGGAGGAGTGGCGGTGAGCAGTTCTTC	CASRTSGRSGGEQFF
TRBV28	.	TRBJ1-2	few	TGTGCCAGCAGTTCCCCTTCTAACTATGGCTACACCTTC	CASSSPSNYGYTF
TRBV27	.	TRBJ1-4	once	TGTGCCAGCAGTGGACACGCAACTAATGGAAAACTGTTTTTT	CASSGHATNGKLFF
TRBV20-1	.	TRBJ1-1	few	TGCAGTGCTAGACCCCGCCAGACCAAGAACACTGAAGCTTTCTTT	CSARPRQTKNTEAFF